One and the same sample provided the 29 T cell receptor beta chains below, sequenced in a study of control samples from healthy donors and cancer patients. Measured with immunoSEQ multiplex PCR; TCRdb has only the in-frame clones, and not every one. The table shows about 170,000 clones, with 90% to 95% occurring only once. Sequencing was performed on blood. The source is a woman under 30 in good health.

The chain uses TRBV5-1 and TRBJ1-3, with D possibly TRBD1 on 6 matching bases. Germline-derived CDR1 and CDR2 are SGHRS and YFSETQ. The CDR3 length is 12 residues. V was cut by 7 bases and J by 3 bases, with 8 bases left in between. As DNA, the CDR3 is TGCGCCAGCCGGACAGATGGAAACACCATATATTTT. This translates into CASRTDGNTIYF.

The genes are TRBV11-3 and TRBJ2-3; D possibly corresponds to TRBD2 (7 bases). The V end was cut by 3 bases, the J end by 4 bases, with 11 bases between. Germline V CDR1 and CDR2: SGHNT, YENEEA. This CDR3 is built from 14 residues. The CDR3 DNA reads TGTGCCAGCAGCTTCAGGGGAGGGTCAGATACGCAGTATTTT. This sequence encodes CASSFRGGSDTQYF.

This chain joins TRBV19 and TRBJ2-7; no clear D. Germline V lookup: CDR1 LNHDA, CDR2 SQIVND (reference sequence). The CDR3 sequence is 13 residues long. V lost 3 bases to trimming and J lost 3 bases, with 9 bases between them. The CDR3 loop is CASSIGPSYEQYF. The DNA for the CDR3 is TGTGCCAGTAGTATTGGGCCCAGCTACGAGCAGTACTTC.

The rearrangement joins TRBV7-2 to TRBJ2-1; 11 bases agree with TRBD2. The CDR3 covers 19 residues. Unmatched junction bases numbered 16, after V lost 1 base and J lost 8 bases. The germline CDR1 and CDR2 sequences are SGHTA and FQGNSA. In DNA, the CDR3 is TGTGCCAGCAGCTTAGAGGAGGTCACTAGCGGGGGCCCGGGGGATGAGCAGTTCTTC. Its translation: CASSLEEVTSGGPGDEQFF.

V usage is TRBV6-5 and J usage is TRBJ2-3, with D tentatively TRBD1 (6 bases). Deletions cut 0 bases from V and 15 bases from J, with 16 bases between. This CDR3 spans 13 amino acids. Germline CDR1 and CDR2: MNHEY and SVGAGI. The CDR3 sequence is CASSYSERDKKYF. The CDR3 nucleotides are TGTGCCAGCAGTTACTCGGAACGGGACAAAAAATATTTT.

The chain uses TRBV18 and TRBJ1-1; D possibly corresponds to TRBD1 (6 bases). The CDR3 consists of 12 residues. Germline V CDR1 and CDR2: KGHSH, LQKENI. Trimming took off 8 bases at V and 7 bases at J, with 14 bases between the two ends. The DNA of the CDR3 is TGTGCCAGCATGGGGGCAACGAGTGAAGCTTTCTTT. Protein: CASMGATSEAFF.

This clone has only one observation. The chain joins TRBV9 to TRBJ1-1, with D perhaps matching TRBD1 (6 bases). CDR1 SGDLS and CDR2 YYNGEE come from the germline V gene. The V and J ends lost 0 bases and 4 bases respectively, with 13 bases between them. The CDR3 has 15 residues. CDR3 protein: CASSVGVRGATEAFF. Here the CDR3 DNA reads TGTGCCAGCAGCGTAGGTGTCAGGGGAGCCACTGAAGCTTTCTTT.

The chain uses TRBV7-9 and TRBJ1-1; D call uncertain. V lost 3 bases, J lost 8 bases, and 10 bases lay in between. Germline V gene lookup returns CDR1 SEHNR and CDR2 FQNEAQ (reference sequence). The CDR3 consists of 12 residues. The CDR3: CASSFTGFEAFF. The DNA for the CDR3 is TGTGCCAGCAGCTTTACCGGGTTCGAAGCTTTCTTT. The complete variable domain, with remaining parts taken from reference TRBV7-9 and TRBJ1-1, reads DTGVSQNPRHKITKRGQNVTFRCDPISEHNRLYWYRQTLGQGPEFLTYFQNEAQLEKSRLLSDRFSAERPKGSFSTLEIQRTEQGDSAMYLCASSFTGFEAFFGQGTRLTVV.

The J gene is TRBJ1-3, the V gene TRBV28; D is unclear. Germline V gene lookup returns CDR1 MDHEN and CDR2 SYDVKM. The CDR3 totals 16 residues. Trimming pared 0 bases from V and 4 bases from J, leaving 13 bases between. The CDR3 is CASSLWEGRIGNTIYF. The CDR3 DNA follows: TGTGCCAGCAGTTTATGGGAAGGGCGCATCGGAAACACCATATATTTT.

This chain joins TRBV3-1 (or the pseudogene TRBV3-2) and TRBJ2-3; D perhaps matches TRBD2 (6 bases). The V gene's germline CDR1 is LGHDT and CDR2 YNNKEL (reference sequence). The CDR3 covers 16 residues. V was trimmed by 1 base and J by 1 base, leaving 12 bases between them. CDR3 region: CASSQVTGVGTDTQYF. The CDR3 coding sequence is TGTGCCAGCAGCCAAGTAACGGGAGTCGGCACAGATACGCAGTATTTT.

CDR3 amino acids: CASSIDLQPGSGANVLTF. In nucleotides, the CDR3 is TGTGCCAGTAGTATAGATCTTCAGCCCGGCTCTGGGGCCAACGTCCTGACTTTC. J is TRBJ2-6 and V is TRBV19; D not resolved. Germline CDR1 reads LNHDA; CDR2 reads SQIVND (reference sequence). V lost 0 bases, J lost 0 bases, and 12 bases lay in between. The CDR3 is 18 amino acids.

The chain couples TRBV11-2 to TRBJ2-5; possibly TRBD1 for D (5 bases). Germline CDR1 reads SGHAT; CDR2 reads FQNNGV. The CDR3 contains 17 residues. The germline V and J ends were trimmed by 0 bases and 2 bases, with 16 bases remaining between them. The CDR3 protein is CASSLEGWGSEQETQYF. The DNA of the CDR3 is TGTGCCAGCAGCTTAGAGGGGTGGGGCAGTGAGCAAGAGACCCAGTACTTC.

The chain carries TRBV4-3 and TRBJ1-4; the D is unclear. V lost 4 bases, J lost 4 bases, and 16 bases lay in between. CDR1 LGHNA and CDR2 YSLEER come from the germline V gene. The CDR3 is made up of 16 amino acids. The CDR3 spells CASSPRGRLFNEKLFF. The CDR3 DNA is TGCGCCAGCAGCCCCCGGGGTCGACTCTTTAATGAAAAACTGTTTTTT.

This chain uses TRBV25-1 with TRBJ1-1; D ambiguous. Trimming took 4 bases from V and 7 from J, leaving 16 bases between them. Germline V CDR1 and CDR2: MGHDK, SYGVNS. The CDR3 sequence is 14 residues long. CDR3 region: CASSADVWRDEAFF. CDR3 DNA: TGTGCCAGCAGTGCCGATGTCTGGCGGGATGAAGCTTTCTTT.

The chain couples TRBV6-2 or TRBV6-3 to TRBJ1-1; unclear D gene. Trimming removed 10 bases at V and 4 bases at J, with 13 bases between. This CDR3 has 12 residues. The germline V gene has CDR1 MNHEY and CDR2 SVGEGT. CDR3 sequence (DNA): TGTGCCATCAGCCTCTCGGGCACTGAAGCTTTCTTT. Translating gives CAISLSGTEAFF.

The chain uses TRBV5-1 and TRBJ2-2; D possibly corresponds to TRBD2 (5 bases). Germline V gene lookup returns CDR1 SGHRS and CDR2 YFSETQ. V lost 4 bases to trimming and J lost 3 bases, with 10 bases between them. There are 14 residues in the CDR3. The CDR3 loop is CASSLEVHTGELFF. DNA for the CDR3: TGCGCCAGCAGCCTGGAGGTACACACCGGGGAGCTGTTTTTT.

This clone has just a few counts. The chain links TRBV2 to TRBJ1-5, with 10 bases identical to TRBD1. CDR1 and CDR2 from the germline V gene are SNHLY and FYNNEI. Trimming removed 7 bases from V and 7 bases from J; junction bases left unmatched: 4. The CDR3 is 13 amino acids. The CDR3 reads CASTGQGDQPQHF. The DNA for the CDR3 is TGTGCCAGCACTGGACAGGGGGACCAGCCCCAGCATTTT.

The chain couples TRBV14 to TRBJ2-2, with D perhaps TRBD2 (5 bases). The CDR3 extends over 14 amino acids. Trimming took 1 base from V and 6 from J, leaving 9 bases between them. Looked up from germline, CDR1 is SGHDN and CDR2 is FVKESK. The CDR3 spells CASSQVVGAGELFF. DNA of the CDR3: TGTGCCAGCAGCCAAGTGGTCGGGGCCGGGGAGCTGTTTTTT.

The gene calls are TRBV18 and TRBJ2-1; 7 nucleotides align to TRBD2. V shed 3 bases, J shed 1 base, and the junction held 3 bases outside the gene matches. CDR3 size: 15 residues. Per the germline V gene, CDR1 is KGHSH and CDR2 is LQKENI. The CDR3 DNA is TGTGCCAGCTCACCGGGTAGCGGGTCCTACAATGAGCAGTTCTTC. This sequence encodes CASSPGSGSYNEQFF.

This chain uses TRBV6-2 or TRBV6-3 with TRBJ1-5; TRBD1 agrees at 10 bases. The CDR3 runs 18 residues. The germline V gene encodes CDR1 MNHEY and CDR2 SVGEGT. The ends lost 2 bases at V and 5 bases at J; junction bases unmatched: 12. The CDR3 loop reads CASSYGSGQGNFYQPQHF. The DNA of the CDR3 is TGTGCCAGCAGTTACGGATCGGGACAGGGGAATTTTTATCAGCCCCAGCATTTT.

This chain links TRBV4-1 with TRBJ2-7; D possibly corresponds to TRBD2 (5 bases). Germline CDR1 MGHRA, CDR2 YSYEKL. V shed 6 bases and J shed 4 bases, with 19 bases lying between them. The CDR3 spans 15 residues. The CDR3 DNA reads TGCGCCAGCAGTCCGGGATACGCGGATTTTTACGAGCAGTACTTC. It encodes CASSPGYADFYEQYF.

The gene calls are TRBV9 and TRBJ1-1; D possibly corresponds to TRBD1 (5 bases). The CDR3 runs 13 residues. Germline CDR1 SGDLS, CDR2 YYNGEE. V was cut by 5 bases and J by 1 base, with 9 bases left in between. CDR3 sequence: CASSGAPNTEAFF. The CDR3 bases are TGTGCCAGCAGTGGGGCTCCGAACACTGAAGCTTTCTTT.

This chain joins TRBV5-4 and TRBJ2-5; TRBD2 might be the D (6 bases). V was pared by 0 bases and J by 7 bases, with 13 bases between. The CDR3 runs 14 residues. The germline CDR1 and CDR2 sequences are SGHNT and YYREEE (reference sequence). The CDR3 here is CASSLAGQGGTQYF. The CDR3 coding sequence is TGTGCCAGCAGCTTGGCCGGGCAGGGAGGGACCCAGTACTTC.

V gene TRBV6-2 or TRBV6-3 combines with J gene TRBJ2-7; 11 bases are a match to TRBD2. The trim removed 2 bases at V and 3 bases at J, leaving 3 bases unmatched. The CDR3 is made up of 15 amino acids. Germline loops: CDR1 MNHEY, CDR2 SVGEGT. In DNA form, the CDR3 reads TGTGCCAGCAGTTACGGAGGGACTAGCGGCTACGAGCAGTACTTC. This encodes CASSYGGTSGYEQYF.

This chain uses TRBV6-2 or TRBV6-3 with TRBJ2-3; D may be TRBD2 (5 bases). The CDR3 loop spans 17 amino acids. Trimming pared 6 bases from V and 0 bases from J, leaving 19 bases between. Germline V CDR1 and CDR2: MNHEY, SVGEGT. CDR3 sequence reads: CASSPSSRRGSTDTQYF. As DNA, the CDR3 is TGTGCCAGCAGCCCTTCATCTAGGAGAGGGAGCACAGATACGCAGTATTTT.

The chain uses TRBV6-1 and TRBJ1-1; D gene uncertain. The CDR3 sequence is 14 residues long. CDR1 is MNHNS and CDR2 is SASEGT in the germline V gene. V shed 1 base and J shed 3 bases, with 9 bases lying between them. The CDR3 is CASSEDEMDTEAFF. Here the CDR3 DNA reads TGTGCCAGCAGTGAAGATGAAATGGACACTGAAGCTTTCTTT.

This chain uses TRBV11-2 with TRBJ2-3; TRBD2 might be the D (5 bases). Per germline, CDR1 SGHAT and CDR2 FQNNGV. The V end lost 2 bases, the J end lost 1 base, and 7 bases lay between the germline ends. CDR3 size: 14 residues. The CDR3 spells CASSLSGRTDTQYF. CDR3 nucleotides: TGTGCCAGCAGCTTAAGCGGTCGCACAGATACGCAGTATTTT.

The CDR3 DNA reads as TGTGCCAGCAGCTTTGGGATGAACACTGAAGCTTTCTTT. Translation: CASSFGMNTEAFF. This sequence joins TRBV7-2 and TRBJ1-1, with D unresolved. This CDR3 has 13 residues. Trimming pared 3 bases from V and 0 bases from J, leaving 5 bases between. Germline V gene lookup returns CDR1 SGHTA and CDR2 FQGNSA.

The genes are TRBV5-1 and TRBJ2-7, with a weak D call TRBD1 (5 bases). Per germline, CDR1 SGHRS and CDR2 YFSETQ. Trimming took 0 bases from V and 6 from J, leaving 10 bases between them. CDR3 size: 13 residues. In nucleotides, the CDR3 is TGCGCCAGCAGCTTGGTGGCAGGGCTCGAGCAGTACTTC. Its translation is CASSLVAGLEQYF.